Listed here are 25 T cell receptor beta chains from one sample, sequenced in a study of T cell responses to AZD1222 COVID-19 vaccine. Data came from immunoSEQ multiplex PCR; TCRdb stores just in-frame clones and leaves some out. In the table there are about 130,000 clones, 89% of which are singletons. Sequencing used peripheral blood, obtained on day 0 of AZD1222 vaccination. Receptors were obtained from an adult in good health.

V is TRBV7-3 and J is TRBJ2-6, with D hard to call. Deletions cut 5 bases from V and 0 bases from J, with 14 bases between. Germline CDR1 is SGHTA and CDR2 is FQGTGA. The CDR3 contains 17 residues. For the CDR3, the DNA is TGTGCCAGCAGCACCCTGGGCAGGAACTCTGGGGCCAACGTCCTGACTTTC. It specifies CASSTLGRNSGANVLTF.

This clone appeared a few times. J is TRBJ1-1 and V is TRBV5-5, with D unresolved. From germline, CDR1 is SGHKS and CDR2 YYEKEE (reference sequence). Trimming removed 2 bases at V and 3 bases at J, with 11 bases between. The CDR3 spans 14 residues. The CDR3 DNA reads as TGTGCCAGCAGCTTCTCTTACTCTGACACTGAAGCTTTCTTT. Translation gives CASSFSYSDTEAFF.

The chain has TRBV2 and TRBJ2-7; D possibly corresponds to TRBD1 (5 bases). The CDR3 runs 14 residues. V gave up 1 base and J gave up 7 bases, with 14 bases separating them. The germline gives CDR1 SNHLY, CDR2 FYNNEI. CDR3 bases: TGTGCCAGCAGTGAAGGCGTAGGGGCAGGAGAGCAGTACTTC. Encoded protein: CASSEGVGAGEQYF.

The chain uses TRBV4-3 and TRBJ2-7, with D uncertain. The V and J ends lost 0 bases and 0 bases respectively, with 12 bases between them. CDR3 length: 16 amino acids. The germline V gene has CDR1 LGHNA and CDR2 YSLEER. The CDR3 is CASSQEVALSSYEQYF. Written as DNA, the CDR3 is TGCGCCAGCAGCCAAGAAGTAGCCCTGAGCTCCTACGAGCAGTACTTC.

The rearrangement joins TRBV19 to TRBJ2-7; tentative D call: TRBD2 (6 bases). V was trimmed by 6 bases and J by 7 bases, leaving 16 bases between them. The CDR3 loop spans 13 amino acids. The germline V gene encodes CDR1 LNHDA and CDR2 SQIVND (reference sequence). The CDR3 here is CASRSGLSREQYF. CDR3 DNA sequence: TGTGCCAGTAGAAGCGGGCTCTCTCGGGAGCAGTACTTC.

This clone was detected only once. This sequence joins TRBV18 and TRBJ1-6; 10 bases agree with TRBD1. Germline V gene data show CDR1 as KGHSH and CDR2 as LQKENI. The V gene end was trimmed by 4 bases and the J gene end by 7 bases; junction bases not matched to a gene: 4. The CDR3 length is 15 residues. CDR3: CASSRGTGVNSPLHF. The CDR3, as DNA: TGTGCCAGCTCACGGGGGACAGGGGTAAATTCACCCCTCCACTTT.

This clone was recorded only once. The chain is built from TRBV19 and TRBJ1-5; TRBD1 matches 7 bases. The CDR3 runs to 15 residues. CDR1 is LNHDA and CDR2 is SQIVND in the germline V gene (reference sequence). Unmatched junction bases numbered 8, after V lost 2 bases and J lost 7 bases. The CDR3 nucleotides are TGTGCCAGTAGTATAACCCCAGGGGGACAACAGCCCCAGCATTTT. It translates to CASSITPGGQQPQHF.

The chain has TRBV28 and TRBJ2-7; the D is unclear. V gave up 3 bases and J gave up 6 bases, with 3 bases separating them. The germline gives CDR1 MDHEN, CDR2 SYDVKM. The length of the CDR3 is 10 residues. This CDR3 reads CASSFSEQYF. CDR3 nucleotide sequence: TGTGCCAGCAGTTTTTCCGAGCAGTACTTC.

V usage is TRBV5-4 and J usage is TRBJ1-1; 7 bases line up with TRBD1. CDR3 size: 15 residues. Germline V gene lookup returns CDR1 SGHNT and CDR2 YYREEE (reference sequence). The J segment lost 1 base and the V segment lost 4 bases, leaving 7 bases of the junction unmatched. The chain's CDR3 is CASSGPRQGNTEAFF. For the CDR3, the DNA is TGTGCCAGCAGCGGGCCGAGACAGGGGAACACTGAAGCTTTCTTT.

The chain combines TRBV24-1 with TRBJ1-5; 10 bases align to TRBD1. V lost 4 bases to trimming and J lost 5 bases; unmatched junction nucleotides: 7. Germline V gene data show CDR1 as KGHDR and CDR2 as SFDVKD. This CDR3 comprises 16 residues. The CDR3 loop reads CATSDSDRGLDQPQHF. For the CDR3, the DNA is TGTGCCACCAGTGACTCAGACAGGGGGCTCGATCAGCCCCAGCATTTT.

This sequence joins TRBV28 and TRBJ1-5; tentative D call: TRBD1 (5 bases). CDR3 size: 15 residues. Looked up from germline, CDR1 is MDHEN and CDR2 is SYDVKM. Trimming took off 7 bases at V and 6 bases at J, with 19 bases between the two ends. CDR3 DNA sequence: TGTGCCAGCACGCCGTATTGGGACCCCAGTCAGCCCCAGCATTTT. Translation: CASTPYWDPSQPQHF.

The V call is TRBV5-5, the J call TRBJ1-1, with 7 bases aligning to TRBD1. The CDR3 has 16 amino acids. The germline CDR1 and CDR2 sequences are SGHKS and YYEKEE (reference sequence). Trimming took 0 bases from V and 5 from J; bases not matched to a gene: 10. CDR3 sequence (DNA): TGTGCCAGCAGCTTGGGAGTAGGGGGCCTAGGGACTGAAGCTTTCTTT. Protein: CASSLGVGGLGTEAFF.

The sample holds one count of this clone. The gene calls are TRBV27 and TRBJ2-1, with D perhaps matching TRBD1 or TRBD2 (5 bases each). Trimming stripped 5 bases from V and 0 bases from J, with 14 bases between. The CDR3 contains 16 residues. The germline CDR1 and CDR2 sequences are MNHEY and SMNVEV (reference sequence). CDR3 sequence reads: CASSPLTGGSYNEQFF. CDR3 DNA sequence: TGTGCCAGCAGTCCCCTCACTGGGGGCTCCTACAATGAGCAGTTCTTC.

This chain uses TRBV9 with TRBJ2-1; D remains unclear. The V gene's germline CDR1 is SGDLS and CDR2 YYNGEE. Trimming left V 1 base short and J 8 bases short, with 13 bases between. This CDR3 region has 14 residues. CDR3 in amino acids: CASSVLVTGYEQFF. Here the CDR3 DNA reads TGTGCCAGCAGCGTACTGGTCACGGGCTATGAGCAGTTCTTC.

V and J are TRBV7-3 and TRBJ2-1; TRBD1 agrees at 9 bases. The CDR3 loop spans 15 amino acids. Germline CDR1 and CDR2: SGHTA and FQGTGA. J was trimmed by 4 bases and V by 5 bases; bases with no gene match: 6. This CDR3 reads CASSRNDRGYNEQFF. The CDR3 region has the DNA TGTGCCAGCAGCCGGAACGACAGGGGGTACAATGAGCAGTTCTTC. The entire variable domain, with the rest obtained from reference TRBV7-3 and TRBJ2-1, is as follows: GAGVSQTPSNKVTEKGKYVELRCDPISGHTALYWYRQSLGQGPEFLIYFQGTGAADDSGLPNDRFFAVRPEGSVSTLKIQRTERGDSAVYLCASSRNDRGYNEQFFGPGTRLTVL.

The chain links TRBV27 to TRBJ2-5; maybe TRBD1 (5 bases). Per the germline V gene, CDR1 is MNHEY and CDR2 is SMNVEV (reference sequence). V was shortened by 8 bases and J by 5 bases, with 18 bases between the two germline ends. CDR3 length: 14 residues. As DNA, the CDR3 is TGTGCCAGCCAAAAGGTGGGGCGTGGGGAGACCCAGTACTTC. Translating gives CASQKVGRGETQYF.

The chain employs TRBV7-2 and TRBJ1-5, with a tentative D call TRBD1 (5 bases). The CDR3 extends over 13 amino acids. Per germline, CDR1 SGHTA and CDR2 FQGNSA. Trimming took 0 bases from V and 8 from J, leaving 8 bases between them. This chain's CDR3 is CASSLAGLEPQHF. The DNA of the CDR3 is TGTGCCAGCAGCTTAGCGGGGCTGGAGCCCCAGCATTTT.

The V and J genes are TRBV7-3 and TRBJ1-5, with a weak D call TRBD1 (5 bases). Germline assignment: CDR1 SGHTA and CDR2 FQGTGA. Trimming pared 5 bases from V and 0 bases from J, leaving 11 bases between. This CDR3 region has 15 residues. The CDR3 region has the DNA TGTGCCAGCAGCCCAATTGACAGTAGCAATCAGCCCCAGCATTTT. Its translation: CASSPIDSSNQPQHF. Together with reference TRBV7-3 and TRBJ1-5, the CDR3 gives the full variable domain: GAGVSQTPSNKVTEKGKYVELRCDPISGHTALYWYRQSLGQGPEFLIYFQGTGAADDSGLPNDRFFAVRPEGSVSTLKIQRTERGDSAVYLCASSPIDSSNQPQHFGDGTRLSIL.

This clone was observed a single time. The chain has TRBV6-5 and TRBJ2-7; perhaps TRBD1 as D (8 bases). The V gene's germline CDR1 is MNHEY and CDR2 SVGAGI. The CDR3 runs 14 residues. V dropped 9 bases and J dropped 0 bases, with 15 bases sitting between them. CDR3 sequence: CASKRGQVSYEQYF. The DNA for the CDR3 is TGTGCCAGTAAGCGGGGACAGGTCTCCTACGAGCAGTACTTC.

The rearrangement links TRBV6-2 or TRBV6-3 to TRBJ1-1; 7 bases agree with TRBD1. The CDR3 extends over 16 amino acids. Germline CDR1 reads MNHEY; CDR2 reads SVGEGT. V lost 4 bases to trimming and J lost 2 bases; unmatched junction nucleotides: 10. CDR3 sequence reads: CASSSVKGQINTEAFF. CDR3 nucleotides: TGTGCCAGCAGTTCCGTCAAGGGACAGATTAACACTGAAGCTTTCTTT.

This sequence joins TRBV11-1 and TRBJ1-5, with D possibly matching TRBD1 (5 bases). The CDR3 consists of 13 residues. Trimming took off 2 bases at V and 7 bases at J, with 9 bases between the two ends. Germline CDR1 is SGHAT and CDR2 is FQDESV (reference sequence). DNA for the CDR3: TGTGCCAGCAGCTTAAGTAGGGACCAGCCCCAGCATTTT. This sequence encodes CASSLSRDQPQHF.

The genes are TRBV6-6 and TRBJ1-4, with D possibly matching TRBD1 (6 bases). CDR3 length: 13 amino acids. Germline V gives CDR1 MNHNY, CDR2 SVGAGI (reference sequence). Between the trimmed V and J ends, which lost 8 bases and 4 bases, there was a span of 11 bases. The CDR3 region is CASQTGYNEKLFF. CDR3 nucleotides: TGTGCCAGCCAGACAGGTTATAATGAAAAACTGTTTTTT.

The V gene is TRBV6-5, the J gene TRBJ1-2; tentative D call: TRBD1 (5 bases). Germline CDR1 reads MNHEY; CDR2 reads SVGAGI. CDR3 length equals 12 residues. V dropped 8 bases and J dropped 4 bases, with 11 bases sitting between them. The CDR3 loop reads CASAKGTYGYTF. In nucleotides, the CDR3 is TGTGCCAGCGCAAAGGGGACCTATGGCTACACCTTC.

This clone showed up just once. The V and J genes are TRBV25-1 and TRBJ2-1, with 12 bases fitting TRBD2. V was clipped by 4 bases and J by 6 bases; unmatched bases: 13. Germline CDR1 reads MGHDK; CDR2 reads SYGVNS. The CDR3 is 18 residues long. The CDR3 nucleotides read TGTGCCAGCAGTGTAACTAGCGGGAGGCTCAGGGGGGTCAATGAGCAGTTCTTC. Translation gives CASSVTSGRLRGVNEQFF.

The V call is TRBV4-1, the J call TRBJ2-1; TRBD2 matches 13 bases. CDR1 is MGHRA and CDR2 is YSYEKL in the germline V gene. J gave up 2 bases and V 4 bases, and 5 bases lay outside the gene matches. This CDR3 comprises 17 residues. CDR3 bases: TGCGCCAGCAGCCCGTCAGGGACTAGCGGGACCTACAATGAGCAGTTCTTC. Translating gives CASSPSGTSGTYNEQFF.